The 31 T cell receptor beta chains below were found in one sample sequenced in a study of patients and donors after allogeneic stem cell transplantation. TCRdb reprocessed the RT-PCR reads via MiXCR and lists one record per CDR3 protein. The table shows roughly 940,000 distinct CDR3 sequences, with around 17% occurring only once. The sample taken for sequencing was blood, either unsorted or a sorted T cell fraction (not recorded which). These receptors all come from a human donor who was either an allogeneic HSCT recipient or a stem cell or donor lymphocyte infusion donor (not recorded which). It is not recorded whose cells these are; they may come from a transplant donor.

The rearrangement uses TRBV12-3 or TRBV12-4 and TRBJ2-1; D is possibly TRBD1 (6 bases). The CDR3 totals 14 residues. The V end was cut by 3 bases, the J end by 16 bases, with 22 bases between. The chain's CDR3 is CASSFGGAWPGVFF. In nucleotides, the CDR3 is TGTGCCAGCAGTTTTGGGGGCGCGTGGCCCGGGGTATTCTTC.

The chain combines TRBV11-3 with TRBJ2-2; D is uncertain. CDR1 is SGHNT, CDR2 YENEEA, per germline. CDR3 size: 12 residues. The V end was cut by 1 base, the J end by 9 bases, with 6 bases between. The CDR3 DNA follows: TGTGCCAGCAGCTTAGTGGGCCGGGAGCTGTTTTTT. Encoded protein: CASSLVGRELFF.

This rearrangement joins TRBV21-1 to TRBJ1-1; TRBD1, the D gene given by the table, was not confirmed from the DNA. TRBV21-1 is marked as a pseudogene. The CDR3 sequence is 15 residues long. The CDR3 bases are TGTGCCAGCAGCAAAGAGGGGGGGCTGAACACTGAAGCTTTCTTT. Its translation: CASSKEGGLNTEAFF.

Only a few counts were recorded for this clonotype. The CDR3 DNA is TGCGCCAGCAGCAGGCGACGGGAGGGCCGACGTGAGCAGTTCTTC. It codes for CASSRRREGRREQFF. This sequence joins TRBV5-1 and TRBJ2-1; 8 bases map to TRBD2. The length of the CDR3 is 15 residues. The germline V gene has CDR1 SGHRS and CDR2 YFSETQ. The J segment lost 9 bases and the V segment lost 4 bases, leaving 12 bases of the junction unmatched.

The V gene is TRBV5-1, the J gene TRBJ2-1; 9 positions match TRBD2. The length of the CDR3 is 17 residues. Germline V gene lookup returns CDR1 SGHRS and CDR2 YFSETQ. The V gene end was trimmed by 4 bases and the J gene end by 9 bases; junction bases not matched to a gene: 17. The CDR3 DNA reads as TGCGCCAGCAGCCTGGGCCCTCAGGGCGGGGGGGGCACTGAGCAGTTCTTC. Residues: CASSLGPQGGGGTEQFF.

This clonotype was recorded at least ten times. The rearrangement uses TRBV4-2 and TRBJ2-2; 7 positions agree with TRBD1. Germline CDR1 LGHNA, CDR2 YNFKEQ. The junction had 10 bases not matched to a gene; V was cut back by 0 bases and J by 6 bases. The CDR3 runs 17 residues. CDR3 bases: TGTGCCAGCAGCCAAGATAGTAGACAGGGTTTCCCCGGGGAGCTGTTTTTT. It is translated as CASSQDSRQGFPGELFF.

This rearrangement joins TRBV5-1 to TRBJ1-2; TRBD1 might be the D (6 bases). Trimming left V 4 bases short and J 8 bases short, with 18 bases between. Looked up from germline, CDR1 is SGHRS and CDR2 is YFSETQ. The CDR3 runs to 14 residues. The CDR3 sequence: CASSEDGQSGGYTF. For the CDR3, the DNA is TGCGCCAGCAGCGAAGACGGACAGAGTGGAGGCTACACCTTC.

Only a few counts were recorded for this clonotype. As DNA, the CDR3 is TGTGCCATCAGGGGGACAGGGTCATGGGAAGCTTTCTTT. Translated, it gives CAIRGTGSWEAFF. The rearrangement uses TRBV10-3 and TRBJ1-1; TRBD1 agrees at 9 bases. V was clipped by 6 bases and J by 8 bases; unmatched bases: 7. The CDR3 spans 13 residues. Germline V gene data show CDR1 as ENHRY and CDR2 as SYGVKD.

This clonotype appeared a few times. The rearrangement joins TRBV20-1 to TRBJ2-1; TRBD2 matches 9 bases. The CDR3 sequence is 14 residues long. Trimming cost V 6 bases and J 2 bases; bases outside gene matches: 5. CDR1 DFQATT and CDR2 SNEGSKA come from the germline V gene (reference sequence). In nucleotides, the CDR3 is TGCAGTGCCTTAGCGGGGGCCCCCTACAATGAGCAGTTCTTC. This gives the protein CSALAGAPYNEQFF.

The V and J genes are TRBV20-1 and TRBJ2-7; D is uncertain. Trimming took off 4 bases at V and 0 bases at J, with 10 bases between the two ends. The CDR3 extends over 13 amino acids. Germline V lookup: CDR1 DFQATT, CDR2 SNEGSKA (reference sequence). CDR3 DNA: TGCAGTGCTACCCGACAACGCTCCTACGAGCAGTACTTC. Amino acid sequence: CSATRQRSYEQYF.

This clonotype was found a few times. J is TRBJ2-2 and V is TRBV9, with D unresolved. The germline V and J ends were trimmed by 2 bases and 7 bases, with 12 bases remaining between them. Germline V CDR1 and CDR2: SGDLS, YYNGEE. This CDR3 has 14 residues. CDR3: CASSVPGDFGELFF. The CDR3 nucleotides read TGTGCCAGCAGCGTCCCGGGTGATTTCGGGGAGCTGTTTTTT.

V usage is TRBV29-1 and J usage is TRBJ1-6, with D perhaps matching TRBD1 (6 bases). This CDR3 has 16 residues. Trimming removed 5 bases at V and 7 bases at J, with 21 bases between. CDR1 SQVTM and CDR2 ANQGSEA come from the germline V gene. The CDR3 protein is CSVRGLRTVANSPLHF. DNA for the CDR3: TGCAGCGTTCGTGGATTGAGGACAGTAGCGAATTCACCCCTCCACTTT.

The chain employs TRBV7-9 and TRBJ1-2; D is unresolved. Germline-derived CDR1 and CDR2 are SEHNR and FQNEAQ (reference sequence). This CDR3 is built from 15 residues. The V end lost 2 bases, the J end lost 0 bases, and 10 bases lay between the germline ends. The CDR3 loop is CASSLFEGANYGYTF. Here the CDR3 DNA reads TGTGCCAGCAGCTTATTTGAGGGAGCTAACTATGGCTACACCTTC.

The chain carries TRBV20-1 and TRBJ1-5, with 7 positions matching TRBD1. There are 15 residues in the CDR3. After removal of 0 bases from V and 11 bases from J, the junction contained 13 bases not matched to a gene. Germline V lookup: CDR1 DFQATT, CDR2 SNEGSKA (reference sequence). The CDR3 protein is CSAREQGQKRETQHF. The CDR3 nucleotides read TGCAGTGCTAGAGAACAGGGACAGAAAAGGGAGACCCAGCATTTT.

The chain couples TRBV18 to TRBJ1-3; no clear D. Germline V gene sequence: CDR1 KGHSH, CDR2 LQKENI. V was cut by 2 bases and J by 0 bases, with 11 bases left in between. The CDR3 spans 16 residues. The CDR3 sequence: CASSPKAPNSGNTIYF. The CDR3 coding sequence is TGTGCCAGCTCACCAAAGGCACCGAACTCTGGAAACACCATATATTTT.

This chain connects TRBV20-1 to TRBJ2-3; a possible D gene is TRBD2 (5 bases). CDR1 is DFQATT, CDR2 SNEGSKA, per germline (reference sequence). The CDR3 extends over 13 amino acids. V was pared by 3 bases and J by 4 bases, with 11 bases between. The CDR3 is CSASYGKADTQYF. For the CDR3, the DNA is TGCAGTGCTAGTTACGGGAAAGCAGATACGCAGTATTTT.

The chain has TRBV7-2 and TRBJ1-1; D not resolved. Germline loops: CDR1 SGHTA, CDR2 FQGNSA. CDR3 length equals 13 residues. Trimming removed 1 base from V and 7 bases from J, with 10 bases in between. The CDR3 protein is CASSLVLFREAFF. Written as DNA, the CDR3 is TGTGCCAGCAGCTTAGTCTTATTCCGTGAAGCTTTCTTT. Together with reference TRBV7-2 and TRBJ1-1, the CDR3 gives the full variable domain: GAGVSQSPSNKVTEKGKDVELRCDPISGHTALYWYRQSLGQGLEFLIYFQGNSAPDKSGLPSDRFSAERTGGSVSTLTIQRTQQEDSAVYLCASSLVLFREAFFGQGTRLTVV.

The chain employs TRBV5-4 and TRBJ2-3, with 8 bases identical to TRBD2. The CDR3 is made up of 16 amino acids. Per the germline V gene, CDR1 is SGHNT and CDR2 is YYREEE (reference sequence). V trimming: 4 bases; J trimming: 3 bases; junction bases outside the gene matches: 10. The CDR3 region has the DNA TGTGCCAGCAGCCCGCCGGGGGGGGTAGGGACAGATACGCAGTATTTT. Its protein product is CASSPPGGVGTDTQYF.

This rearrangement joins TRBV20-1 to TRBJ2-7, with 7 bases matching TRBD1. Germline V gene sequence: CDR1 DFQATT, CDR2 SNEGSKA (reference sequence). J gave up 6 bases and V 3 bases, and 8 bases lay outside the gene matches. The CDR3 length is 13 residues. The CDR3 nucleotides read TGCAGTGCTAGGGACAGGTCCTCGGTCGAGCAGTACTTC. Translating it yields CSARDRSSVEQYF.

This clonotype was detected ten times or more. This chain uses TRBV6-1 with TRBJ1-6, with D possibly being TRBD1 (5 bases). The germline V gene has CDR1 MNHNS and CDR2 SASEGT. Trimming took 7 bases from V and 13 from J, leaving 26 bases between them. The CDR3 contains 16 residues. CDR3 residues: CASTHFGTVAVNPLHF. The CDR3 bases are TGTGCCAGCACCCACTTCGGGACGGTGGCAGTTAACCCCCTCCACTTT.

This clonotype showed up just a few times. The chain recombines TRBV12-3 or TRBV12-4 with TRBJ1-1; D is undetermined. V lost 2 bases to trimming and J lost 6 bases, with 7 bases between them. The CDR3 runs to 12 residues. DNA of the CDR3: TGTGCCAGCAGTTTATTTGAAGCTGAAGCTTTCTTT. This gives the protein CASSLFEAEAFF.

The chain recombines TRBV12-3 or TRBV12-4 with TRBJ2-6; D possibly corresponds to TRBD2 (5 bases). The germline V and J ends were trimmed by 6 bases and 2 bases, with 8 bases remaining between them. The CDR3 covers 14 residues. The CDR3 DNA sequence: TGTGCCAGCAGAAAGGGAGCTGGGGCCAACGTCCTGACTTTC. Translating gives CASRKGAGANVLTF.

This clonotype has more than one count but fewer than ten. The rearrangement joins TRBV18 to TRBJ1-5; D is perhaps TRBD1 (5 bases). CDR1 KGHSH and CDR2 LQKENI come from the germline V gene. The length of the CDR3 is 13 residues. Trimming cost V 2 bases and J 11 bases, with 13 bases left between them. Here the CDR3 reads CASSPGTVSAQHF. CDR3 coding DNA: TGTGCCAGCTCACCAGGGACGGTATCAGCCCAGCATTTT.

About this clonotype itself: This is likely an artifact of a read error, given a far larger clone one base away. This sequence joins TRBV5-5 and TRBJ2-5; D not resolved. The CDR3 totals 11 residues. V was pared by 6 bases and J by 2 bases, with 5 bases between. The germline V gene has CDR1 SGHKS and CDR2 YYEKEE (reference sequence). CDR3 nucleotides: TGTGCCAGCACCCTACAAGAGACCCAGTACTTC. It yields the protein CASTLQETQYF.

The chain employs TRBV3-1 and TRBJ2-4; D is ambiguous. This CDR3 is 13 amino acids long. V lost 0 bases and J 12 bases, leaving 12 bases between the germline ends. CDR1 and CDR2 (germline): LGHDT, YNNKEL (reference sequence). The CDR3 DNA reads as TGTGCCAGCAGCCAAGATCGGGCAACTTCTCAGTACTTC. Translating gives CASSQDRATSQYF.

The chain carries TRBV21-1 and TRBJ2-7; the table's D gene call, TRBD1, was not cross checked with the DNA. TRBV21-1 corresponds to a pseudogene. CDR3 length equals 16 residues. CDR3 amino acids: CASSKIGPPSSYEQYF. DNA for the CDR3: TGTGCCAGCAGCAAGATCGGCCCCCCGAGCTCCTACGAGCAGTACTTC.

This clonotype was observed a handful of times. V and J are TRBV7-6 and TRBJ2-7; TRBD1 aligns across 8 bases. With 5 bases clipped from V and 6 bases from J, the junction kept 12 bases outside the gene matches. Germline CDR1 is SGHVS and CDR2 is FNYEAQ. This CDR3 is 15 amino acids long. CDR3 DNA: TGTGCCAGCAGCCCTTTCGGACAGGGTCCGAGCGAGCAGTACTTC. This translates into CASSPFGQGPSEQYF.

The rearrangement joins TRBV7-3 to TRBJ2-2, with no clear D. Trimming left V 6 bases short and J 0 bases short, with 14 bases between. CDR1 is SGHTA, CDR2 FQGTGA, per germline. CDR3 size: 16 residues. The CDR3 loop reads CASRYKLRSNTGELFF. CDR3 bases: TGTGCCAGCAGGTATAAACTGAGATCGAACACCGGGGAGCTGTTTTTT.

The chain couples TRBV10-3 to TRBJ1-1; D remains unclear. The CDR3 covers 14 residues. Germline V gene lookup returns CDR1 ENHRY and CDR2 SYGVKD. The germline V and J ends were trimmed by 3 bases and 1 base, with 9 bases remaining between them. CDR3 DNA sequence: TGTGCCATCAGTGAATGGGAGGGGAACACTGAAGCTTTCTTT. This gives the protein CAISEWEGNTEAFF.

The chain carries TRBV7-9 and TRBJ1-1, with a possible D match to TRBD1 (5 bases). Trimming pared 5 bases from V and 3 bases from J, leaving 13 bases between. Germline lookup yields CDR1 SEHNR and CDR2 FQNEAQ (reference sequence). There are 14 residues in the CDR3. Here the CDR3 DNA reads TGTGCCAGCAGCCTCAGGGCGGGTGACACTGAAGCTTTCTTT. Residues: CASSLRAGDTEAFF.

The table lists this clonotype with many counts. The gene calls are TRBV10-3 and TRBJ2-5, with 11 bases matching TRBD2. CDR3 size: 18 residues. V shed 2 bases and J 1 base; nucleotides not matched to a gene: 9. The germline V gene encodes CDR1 ENHRY and CDR2 SYGVKD. Here the CDR3 DNA reads TGTGCCATCAGTGAGGGTAGCGGGGGGGTACTCCTCCAAGAGACCCAGTACTTC. This sequence encodes CAISEGSGGVLLQETQYF.